The 3 T cell receptor beta chains listed next were all sequenced from one sample in a study of T cell responses to AZD1222 COVID-19 vaccine. The method was immunoSEQ multiplex PCR; TCRdb's version includes in-frame clones alone and lacks a portion of them. The profile shows about 110,000 clones, more than 80% of them singletons. Sequencing was performed on peripheral blood, taken on day 0 of AZD1222 vaccination. These receptors were taken from an adult in good health.

This clone was seen once. This chain connects TRBV28 to TRBJ2-7; 14 positions match TRBD2. Germline-derived CDR1 and CDR2 are MDHEN and SYDVKM. The CDR3 consists of 16 residues. Germline trimming cut 7 bases from V and 6 bases from J; bases unmatched to any gene: 11. The CDR3 spells CASTRWTSGRTVEQYF. The CDR3 DNA is TGTGCCAGCACTAGGTGGACTAGCGGGAGGACGGTCGAGCAGTACTTC.

With respect to this clone: This specimen includes other DNA sequences encoding the same CDR3. The chain uses TRBV18 and TRBJ2-5; D unresolved. The length of the CDR3 is 13 residues. V lost 3 bases to trimming and J lost 1 base, with 6 bases between them. CDR1 is KGHSH, CDR2 LQKENI, per germline. This CDR3 reads CASSPGSQETQYF. In DNA, the CDR3 is TGTGCCAGCTCACCCGGTAGCCAAGAGACCCAGTACTTC.

The chain carries TRBV7-2 and TRBJ2-7, with 7 nucleotides matching TRBD2. The V and J ends lost 5 bases and 0 bases, in that order; junction bases with no gene match: 4. CDR3 length equals 14 residues. Germline V CDR1 and CDR2: SGHTA, FQGNSA. The chain's CDR3 is CASSLSGTSYEQYF. As DNA, the CDR3 is TGTGCCAGCAGCCTGAGCGGGACCTCCTACGAGCAGTACTTC.